This TCR beta chain was obtained from a study of shared clonotypes between healthy human individuals. Profiling relied on immunoSEQ multiplex PCR, and the TCRdb table lists in-frame clones only, not all of them. The sample lists some 2,100,000 clones; nearly 97% were seen once. The donors, healthy adults who were HIV-negative, had experienced no recent acute infections or vaccinations. Caucasian adults residing in Nashville, Tennessee made up all the donors. In the case of this clone: Its matching antigen is unknown.

In germline, CDR1 is SEHNR, CDR2 FQNEAQ (reference sequence). V dropped 5 bases and J dropped 7 bases, with 15 bases sitting between them. This CDR3 spans 15 amino acids. Overall study findings and caveats: Only blood underwent sampling, and tissue repertoires likely differ. Sequencing depth was a factor that was expected to affect clonotype sharing among donors.

This TCR was recovered from a man between 18 and 35 years old in good health. The chain is built from TRBV7-9 and TRBJ1-6; D may be TRBD1 (5 bases). Sample: naive CD4+ T cells sorted from blood. Subset in this sample: CD45RA+ positively selected. The CDR3 loop reads CASSPRAGTNSPLHF. CDR3 DNA: TGTGCCAGCAGCCCCCGGGCAGGGACGAATTCACCCCTCCACTTT.